What follows is one T cell receptor (beta chain) and its context. These data are taken from a study of PD-1 blockade in classical Hodgkin lymphoma. Assay used: immunoSEQ multiplex PCR; TCRdb lists only in-frame clones, some missing. The top ten clones hold 6% to 7.5% of a sample with about 20,000 clones, around 84% of them seen once. Trimming took off 0 bases at V and 1 base at J, with 6 bases between the two ends. The germline gives CDR1 KGHSH, CDR2 LQKENI. The CDR3 totals 14 residues. Time point: cycle 4 day 1 (C4D1), after less than 7 weeks of nivolumab. All trial patients relapsed after autologous stem cell transplantation. Isolation of CD8+ T cells from thawed PBMCs used magnetic negative selection.

Sequenced material: CD8+ T cells from blood, taken before the fourth cycle of nivolumab. The sequence was obtained from a human donor with classical Hodgkin lymphoma. The chain couples TRBV18 to TRBJ1-1; no clear D gene. For the CDR3, the DNA is TGTGCCAGCTCACCACCGTACAAGAACACTGAAGCTTTCTTT. It specifies CASSPPYKNTEAFF.